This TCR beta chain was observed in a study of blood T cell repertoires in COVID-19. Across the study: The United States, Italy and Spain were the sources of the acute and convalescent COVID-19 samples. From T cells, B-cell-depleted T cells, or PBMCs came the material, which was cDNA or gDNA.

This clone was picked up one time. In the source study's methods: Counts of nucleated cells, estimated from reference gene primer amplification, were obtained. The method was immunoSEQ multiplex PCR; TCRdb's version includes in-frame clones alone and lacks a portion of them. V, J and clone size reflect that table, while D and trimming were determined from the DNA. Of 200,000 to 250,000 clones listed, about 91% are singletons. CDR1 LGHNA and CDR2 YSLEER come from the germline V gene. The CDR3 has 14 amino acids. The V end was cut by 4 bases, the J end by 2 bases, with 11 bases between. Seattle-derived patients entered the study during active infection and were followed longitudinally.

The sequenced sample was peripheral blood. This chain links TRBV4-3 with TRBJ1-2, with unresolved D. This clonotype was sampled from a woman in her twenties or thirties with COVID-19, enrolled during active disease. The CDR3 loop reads CASSPAFGNYGYTF. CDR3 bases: TGCGCCAGCAGCCCTGCCTTCGGGAACTATGGCTACACCTTC.